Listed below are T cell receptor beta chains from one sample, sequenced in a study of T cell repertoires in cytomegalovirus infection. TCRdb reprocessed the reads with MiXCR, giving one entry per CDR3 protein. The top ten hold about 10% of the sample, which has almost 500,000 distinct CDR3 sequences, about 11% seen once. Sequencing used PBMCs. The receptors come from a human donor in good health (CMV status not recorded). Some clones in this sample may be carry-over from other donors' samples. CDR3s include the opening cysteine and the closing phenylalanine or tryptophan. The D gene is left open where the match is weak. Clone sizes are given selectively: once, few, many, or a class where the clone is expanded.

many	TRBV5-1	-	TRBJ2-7	CASFSGPPRGEQYF	TGCGCCAGCTTTAGCGGGCCTCCAAGGGGGGAGCAGTACTTC
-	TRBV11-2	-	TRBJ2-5	CASSLEGSSYQETQYF	TGTGCCAGCAGCTTAGAGGGGTCATCGTACCAAGAGACCCAGTACTTC
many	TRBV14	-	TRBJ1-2	CASSQGTAYGYTF	TGTGCCAGCAGCCAAGGGACAGCTTATGGCTACACCTTC
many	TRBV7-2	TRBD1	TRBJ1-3	CASSSTGAASGNTIYF	TGTGCCAGCAGCTCGACAGGGGCGGCCTCTGGAAACACCATATATTTT
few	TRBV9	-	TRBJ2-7	CASSVGGHYEQYF	TGTGCCAGCAGCGTAGGGGGGCACTACGAGCAGTACTTC
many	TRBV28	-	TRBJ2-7	CASSRPRGTAVSYEQYF	TGTGCCAGCAGCCGACCCCGGGGGACAGCCGTTTCCTACGAGCAGTACTTC
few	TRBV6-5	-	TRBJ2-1	CASSSSLPHEQFF	TGTGCCAGCAGTTCCTCTCTCCCCCATGAGCAGTTCTTC
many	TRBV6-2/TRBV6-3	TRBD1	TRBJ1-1	CASKTGGPINTEAFF	TGTGCCAGCAAGACAGGGGGGCCTATTAACACTGAAGCTTTCTTT
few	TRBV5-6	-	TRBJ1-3	CASSPDNHSGNTIYF	TGTGCCAGCAGCCCTGACAATCACTCTGGAAACACCATATATTTT
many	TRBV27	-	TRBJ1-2	CASSIRGVSNYGYTF	TGTGCCAGCAGTATCCGGGGTGTGAGCAACTATGGCTACACCTTC
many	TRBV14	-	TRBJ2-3	CASSHPRVTDTQYF	TGTGCCAGCAGCCACCCCCGAGTTACAGATACGCAGTATTTT
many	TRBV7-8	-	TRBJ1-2	CASSLDTSGRSYGYTF	TGTGCCAGCAGCTTAGATACGTCAGGGAGATCCTATGGCTACACCTTC
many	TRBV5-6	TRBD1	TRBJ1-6	CASSLPGTGSSPLHF	TGTGCCAGCAGCTTACCCGGGACAGGGAGTTCACCCCTCCACTTT
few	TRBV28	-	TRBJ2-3	CASSFSPLGGGGTDTQYF	TGTGCCAGCAGTTTCTCGCCCCTGGGTGGGGGCGGTACAGATACGCAGTATTTT
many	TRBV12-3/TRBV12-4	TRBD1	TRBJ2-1	CASSPPGTGGRNEQFF	TGTGCCAGCAGTCCACCCGGGACAGGGGGCCGAAATGAGCAGTTCTTC
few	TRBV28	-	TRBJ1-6	CASRVFNSPLHF	TGTGCCAGCAGGGTTTTTAATTCACCCCTCCACTTT
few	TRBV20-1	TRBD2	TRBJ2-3	CSARISGRTDTQYF	TGCAGTGCTCGGATTAGCGGGAGGACAGATACGCAGTATTTT
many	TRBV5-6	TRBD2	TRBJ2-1	CASSLGGLDFTEQFF	TGTGCCAGCAGCTTGGGAGGACTAGATTTCACTGAGCAGTTCTTC
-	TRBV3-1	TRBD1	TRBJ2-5	CASSQDVGDRETQYF	TGTGCCAGCAGCCAAGATGTCGGGGACAGGGAGACCCAGTACTTC
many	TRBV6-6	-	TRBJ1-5	CASSPGSGAQHF	TGTGCCAGCAGCCCGGGCTCAGGGGCCCAGCATTTT
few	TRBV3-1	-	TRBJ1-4	CASSPSRRGEKLFF	TGTGCCAGCAGCCCCTCCAGGCGGGGAGAAAAACTGTTTTTT